Below, 6 T cell receptor beta chains from the same sample are listed, as sequenced in a study of CD8 T cells in ankylosing spondylitis. Study-wide results and caveats: About 8 highly homologous variants made up a TCR beta motif, and this motif appeared characteristic of ankylosing spondylitis blood.

These receptors are not linked to any known antigen. TCRdb processed the 5' RACE reads anew with MiXCR; each CDR3 protein has one entry. Here the sample spans fewer than 550,000 distinct CDR3 sequences, approximately 5% being singletons. The specimen was blood, either unsorted or a sorted T cell fraction (not recorded which). All receptors derive from a male donor with ankylosing spondylitis.

This clonotype was seen many times. J is TRBJ1-1 and V is TRBV7-2; tentatively, D is TRBD1 (6 bases). V lost 8 bases and J lost 2, with 12 bases in between. The CDR3 runs to 13 residues. Germline CDR1 SGHTA, CDR2 FQGNSA. CDR3 sequence reads: CASGLQGNTEAFF. Written as DNA, the CDR3 is TGTGCCAGCGGGCTACAGGGAAACACTGAAGCTTTCTTT.

This clonotype appeared many times. The chain recombines TRBV7-9 with TRBJ2-3; D gene ambiguous. V shed 5 bases and J shed 2 bases, with 11 bases lying between them. Looked up from germline, CDR1 is SEHNR and CDR2 is FQNEAQ (reference sequence). The CDR3 has 14 residues. CDR3: CASSPVGFTDTQYF. Here the CDR3 DNA reads TGTGCCAGCAGCCCCGTGGGGTTCACAGATACGCAGTATTTT. Full variable domain (remainder filled in from reference TRBV7-9 and TRBJ2-3): DTGVSQNPRHKITKRGQNVTFRCDPISEHNRLYWYRQTLGQGPEFLTYFQNEAQLEKSRLLSDRFSAERPKGSFSTLEIQRTEQGDSAMYLCASSPVGFTDTQYFGPGTRLTVL.

This clonotype was counted ten times or more. The rearrangement joins TRBV6-1 to TRBJ2-2; 7 nucleotides line up with TRBD2. Germline lookup yields CDR1 MNHNS and CDR2 SASEGT. This CDR3 has 17 residues. V lost 5 bases to trimming and J lost 1 base; unmatched junction nucleotides: 10. The CDR3 DNA is TGTGCCAGCAGTCCCCTTGGGCGGGGGATGAACACCGGGGAGCTGTTTTTT. It yields the protein CASSPLGRGMNTGELFF.

Of note for this clonotype: The germline gene is not matched at one end of the junction; a read error may be the cause. The rearrangement joins TRBV4-2 to TRBJ1-1; no clear D. This CDR3 region has 13 residues. Germline V gives CDR1 LGHNA, CDR2 YNFKEQ. The CDR3 loop reads CAISPGRAVEAFF. CDR3 DNA: TGTGCCATCAGCCCCGGGCGCGCGGTTGAAGCTTTCTTT.

This sequence joins TRBV2 and TRBJ1-1; possibly TRBD1 for D (5 bases). CDR3 length equals 17 residues. The V gene's germline CDR1 is SNHLY and CDR2 FYNNEI. V was clipped by 4 bases and J by 7 bases, with 25 bases between them. For the CDR3, the DNA is TGTGCCAGCAGTGGGGCGGGGCGCAGGCCCTATTGGTATGAAGCTTTCTTT. This codes for CASSGAGRRPYWYEAFF.

The sample holds many counts of this clonotype. CDR3 sequence (DNA): TGTGCCAGCAGTTACTCTCCAGGGGCCCCCTACGAGCAGTACTTC. Its protein product is CASSYSPGAPYEQYF. The chain employs TRBV6-5 and TRBJ2-7; weak D call: TRBD1 (6 bases). The CDR3 has 15 amino acids. Trimming cost V 0 bases and J 2 bases, with 11 bases left between them. Germline V gene data show CDR1 as MNHEY and CDR2 as SVGAGI.